Here is one T cell receptor (beta chain) with its context. Its matching antigen is unknown. The data derive from a study of shared clonotypes between healthy human individuals. Notes on the study in general: Generation probabilities of non-shared clonotypes were lower (relative to those shared by all four donors). The sharing of 5% to 6.5% of naive CD4 clonotypes was seen across a few donors.

Naive CD8 cells comprised CD45RO-negative, CCR7-positively selected cells, excluding terminally differentiated effector memory CD45RA+ cells. Study donors comprised healthy, HIV-negative adults devoid of recent acute infection or vaccination. Profiling relied on immunoSEQ multiplex PCR, and the TCRdb table lists in-frame clones only, not all of them. Of around 1.9 million clones in the sample, approximately 94% were seen once. Trimming took off 4 bases at V and 7 bases at J, with 20 bases between the two ends. Germline CDR1 SGHRS, CDR2 YFSETQ. CDR3 length: 15 amino acids. V usage is TRBV5-1 and J usage is TRBJ2-5, with TRBD1 as a possible D gene (8 bases). The sample consisted of naive CD8+ T cells from PBMCs. The receptor comes from a man younger than 30 in good health. Some clones in this sample may be carry-over from other donors' samples. In DNA, the CDR3 is TGCGCCAGCAGCCCACAGGGGGGGGGCGCGGGGACCCAGTACTTC. Protein sequence: CASSPQGGGAGTQYF.